Reported below is one T cell receptor (beta chain). Its target is unknown. The data derive from a study of cytomegalovirus exposure and HLA in healthy donors. Findings and caveats of the study: Per a later analysis, about 15,000 TCR beta sequences showed association with HLA alleles at 0.05 false discovery rate. In a later analysis, HLA-associated beta chains showed higher expansion and lower generation probabilities than comparable chains.

The V and J ends lost 4 bases and 3 bases, in that order; junction bases with no gene match: 7. The CDR3 spans 15 residues. Germline lookup yields CDR1 SGHNT and CDR2 YYREEE (reference sequence). The PCR contained 60 Vbeta and 13 Jbeta primers. The repertoire was sequenced with immunoSEQ multiplex PCR; TCRdb's copy has only in-frame clones and lacks some. Here the sample spans nearly 110,000 clones, approximately 79% being singletons. Sequencing input: PBMCs. The gene calls are TRBV5-4 and TRBJ2-7; 10 bases align to TRBD1. The receptor was derived from a woman in her forties in good health and CMV-seropositive. The CDR3 sequence is CASSRTGQGVYEQYF. CDR3 bases: TGTGCCAGCAGCAGAACCGGACAGGGGGTCTACGAGCAGTACTTC. The complete variable domain, with remaining parts taken from reference TRBV5-4 and TRBJ2-7, reads ETGVTQSPTHLIKTRGQQVTLRCSSQSGHNTVSWYQQALGQGPQFIFQYYREEENGRGNFPPRFSGLQFPNYSSELNVNALELDDSALYLCASSRTGQGVYEQYFGPGTRLTVT.